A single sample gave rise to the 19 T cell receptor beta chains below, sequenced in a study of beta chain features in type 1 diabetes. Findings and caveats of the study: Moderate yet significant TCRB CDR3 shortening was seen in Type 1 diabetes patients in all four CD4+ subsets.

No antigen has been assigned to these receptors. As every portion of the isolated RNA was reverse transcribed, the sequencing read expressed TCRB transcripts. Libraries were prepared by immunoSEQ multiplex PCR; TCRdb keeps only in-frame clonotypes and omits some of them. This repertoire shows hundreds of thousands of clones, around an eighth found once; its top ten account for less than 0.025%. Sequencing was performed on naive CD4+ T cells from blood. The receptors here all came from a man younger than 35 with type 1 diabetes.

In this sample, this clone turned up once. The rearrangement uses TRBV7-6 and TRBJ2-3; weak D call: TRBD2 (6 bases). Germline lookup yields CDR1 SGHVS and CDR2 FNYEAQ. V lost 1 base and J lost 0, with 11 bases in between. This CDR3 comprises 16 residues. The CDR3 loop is CASSLGWRGSTDTQYF. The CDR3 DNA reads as TGTGCCAGCAGCTTAGGGTGGCGGGGCAGCACAGATACGCAGTATTTT.

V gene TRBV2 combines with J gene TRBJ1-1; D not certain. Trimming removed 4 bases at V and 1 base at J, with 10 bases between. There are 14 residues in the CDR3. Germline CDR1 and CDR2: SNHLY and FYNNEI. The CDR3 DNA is TGTGCCAGCAGTGGAGTAGTACCGAACACTGAAGCTTTCTTT. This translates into CASSGVVPNTEAFF.

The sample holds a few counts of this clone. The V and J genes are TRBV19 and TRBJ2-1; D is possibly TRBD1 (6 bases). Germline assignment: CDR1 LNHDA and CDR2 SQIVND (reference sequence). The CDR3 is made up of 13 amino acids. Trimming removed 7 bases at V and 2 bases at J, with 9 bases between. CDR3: CASKGVPYNEQFF. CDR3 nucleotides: TGTGCCAGTAAGGGGGTACCCTACAATGAGCAGTTCTTC.

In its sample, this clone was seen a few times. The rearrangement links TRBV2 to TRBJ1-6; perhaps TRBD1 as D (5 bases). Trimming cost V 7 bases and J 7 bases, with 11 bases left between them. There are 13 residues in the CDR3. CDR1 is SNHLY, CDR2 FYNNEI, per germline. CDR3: CASTRDFNSPLHF. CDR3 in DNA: TGTGCCAGCACCCGGGACTTCAATTCACCCCTCCACTTT.

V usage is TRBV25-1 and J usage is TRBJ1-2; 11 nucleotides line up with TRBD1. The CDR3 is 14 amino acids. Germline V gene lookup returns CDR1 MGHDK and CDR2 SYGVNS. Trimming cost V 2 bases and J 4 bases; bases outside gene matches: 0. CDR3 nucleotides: TGTGCCAGCAGTGAAGGGACAGGGGGCTATGGCTACACCTTC. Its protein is CASSEGTGGYGYTF.

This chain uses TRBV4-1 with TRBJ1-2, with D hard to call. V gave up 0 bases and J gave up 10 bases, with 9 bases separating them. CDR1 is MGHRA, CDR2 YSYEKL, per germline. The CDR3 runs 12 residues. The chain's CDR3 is CASSQDLTAYTF. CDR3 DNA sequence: TGCGCCAGCAGCCAAGATCTCACAGCCTACACCTTC.

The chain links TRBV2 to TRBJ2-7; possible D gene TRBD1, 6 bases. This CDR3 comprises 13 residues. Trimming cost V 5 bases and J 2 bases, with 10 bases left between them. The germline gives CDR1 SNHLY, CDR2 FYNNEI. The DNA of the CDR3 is TGTGCCAGCAGTTACAGGGAAACCTACGAGCAGTACTTC. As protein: CASSYRETYEQYF.

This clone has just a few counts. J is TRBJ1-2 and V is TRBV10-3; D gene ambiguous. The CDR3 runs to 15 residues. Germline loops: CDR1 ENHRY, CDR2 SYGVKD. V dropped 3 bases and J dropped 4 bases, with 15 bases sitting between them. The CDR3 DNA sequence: TGTGCCATCAGTGAAAAAGAAGGAGAACGCTATGGCTACACCTTC. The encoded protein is CAISEKEGERYGYTF.

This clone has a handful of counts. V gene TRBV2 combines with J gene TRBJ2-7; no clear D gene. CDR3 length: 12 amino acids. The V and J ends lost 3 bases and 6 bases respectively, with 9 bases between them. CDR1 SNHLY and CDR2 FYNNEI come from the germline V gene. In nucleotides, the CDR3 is TGTGCCAGCAGTGAGGGCAGACCCGAGCAGTACTTC. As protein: CASSEGRPEQYF.

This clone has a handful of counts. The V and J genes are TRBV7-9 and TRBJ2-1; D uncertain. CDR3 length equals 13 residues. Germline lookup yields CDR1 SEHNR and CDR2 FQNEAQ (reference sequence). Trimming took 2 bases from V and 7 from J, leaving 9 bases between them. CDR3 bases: TGTGCCAGCAGCTTATTATTGGGGAATGAGCAGTTCTTC. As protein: CASSLLLGNEQFF.

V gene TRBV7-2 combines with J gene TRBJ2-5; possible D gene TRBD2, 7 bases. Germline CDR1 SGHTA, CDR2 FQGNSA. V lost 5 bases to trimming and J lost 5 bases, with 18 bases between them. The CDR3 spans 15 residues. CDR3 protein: CASSPERGGGETQYF. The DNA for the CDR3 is TGTGCCAGCAGCCCAGAGCGCGGGGGCGGGGAGACCCAGTACTTC. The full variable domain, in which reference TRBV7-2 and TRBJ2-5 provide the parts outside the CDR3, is GAGVSQSPSNKVTEKGKDVELRCDPISGHTALYWYRQSLGQGLEFLIYFQGNSAPDKSGLPSDRFSAERTGGSVSTLTIQRTQQEDSAVYLCASSPERGGGETQYFGPGTRLLVL.

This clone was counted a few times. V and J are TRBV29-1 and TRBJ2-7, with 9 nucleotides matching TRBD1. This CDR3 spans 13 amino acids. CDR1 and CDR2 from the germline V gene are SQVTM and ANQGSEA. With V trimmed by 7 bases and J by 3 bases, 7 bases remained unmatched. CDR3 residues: CSARQGGGYEQYF. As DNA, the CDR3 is TGCAGCGCCCGACAGGGGGGAGGCTACGAGCAGTACTTC.

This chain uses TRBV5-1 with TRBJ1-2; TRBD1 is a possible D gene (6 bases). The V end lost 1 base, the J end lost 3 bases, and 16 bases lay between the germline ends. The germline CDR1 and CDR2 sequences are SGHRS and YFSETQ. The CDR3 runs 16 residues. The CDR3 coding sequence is TGCGCCAGCAGCTTGATGGCAGGGGAAGTCGACTATGGCTACACCTTC. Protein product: CASSLMAGEVDYGYTF.

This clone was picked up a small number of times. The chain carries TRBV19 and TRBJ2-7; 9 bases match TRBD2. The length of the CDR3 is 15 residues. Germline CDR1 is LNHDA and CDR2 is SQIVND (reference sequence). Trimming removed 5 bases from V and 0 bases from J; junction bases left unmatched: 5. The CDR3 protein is CASSPRSGSSYEQYF. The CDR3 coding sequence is TGTGCCAGTAGTCCCCGTAGCGGGAGCTCCTACGAGCAGTACTTC.

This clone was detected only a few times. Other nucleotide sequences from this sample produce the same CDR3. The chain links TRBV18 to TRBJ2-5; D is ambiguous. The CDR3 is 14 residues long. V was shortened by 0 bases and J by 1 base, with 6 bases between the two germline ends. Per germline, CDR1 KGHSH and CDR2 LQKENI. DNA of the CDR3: TGTGCCAGCTCACCACCTTCAGTCCAAGAGACCCAGTACTTC. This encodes CASSPPSVQETQYF.

The DNA for the CDR3 is TGTGCCAGCAGCCCCGGTGGGGGAGCAACTAATGAAAAACTGTTTTTT. This gives the protein CASSPGGGATNEKLFF. The V call is TRBV11-2, the J call TRBJ1-4, with D possibly being TRBD1 (5 bases). The CDR3 runs to 16 residues. Germline V gene lookup returns CDR1 SGHAT and CDR2 FQNNGV. V gave up 5 bases and J gave up 0 bases, with 13 bases separating them.

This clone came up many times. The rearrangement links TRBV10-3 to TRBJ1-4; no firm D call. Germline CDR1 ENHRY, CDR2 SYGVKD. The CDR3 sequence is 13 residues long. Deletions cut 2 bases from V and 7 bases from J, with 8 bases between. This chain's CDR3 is CAISEGEGEKLFF. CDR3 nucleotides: TGTGCCATCAGTGAGGGAGAAGGTGAAAAACTGTTTTTT.

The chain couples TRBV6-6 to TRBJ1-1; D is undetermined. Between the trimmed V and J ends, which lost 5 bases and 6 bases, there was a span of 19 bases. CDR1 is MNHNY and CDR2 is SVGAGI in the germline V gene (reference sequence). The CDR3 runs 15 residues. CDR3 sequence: CASSPREPVGAEAFF. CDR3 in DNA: TGTGCCAGCAGTCCCCGGGAGCCCGTTGGAGCTGAAGCTTTCTTT.

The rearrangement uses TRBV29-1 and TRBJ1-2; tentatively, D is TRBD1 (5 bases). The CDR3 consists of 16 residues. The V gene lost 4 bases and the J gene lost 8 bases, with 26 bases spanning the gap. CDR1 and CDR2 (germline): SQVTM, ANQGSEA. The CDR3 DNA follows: TGCAGCGTTGGAGGGGAGTCTAGTTCCTATCCCTTAGGCTACACCTTC. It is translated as CSVGGESSSYPLGYTF.